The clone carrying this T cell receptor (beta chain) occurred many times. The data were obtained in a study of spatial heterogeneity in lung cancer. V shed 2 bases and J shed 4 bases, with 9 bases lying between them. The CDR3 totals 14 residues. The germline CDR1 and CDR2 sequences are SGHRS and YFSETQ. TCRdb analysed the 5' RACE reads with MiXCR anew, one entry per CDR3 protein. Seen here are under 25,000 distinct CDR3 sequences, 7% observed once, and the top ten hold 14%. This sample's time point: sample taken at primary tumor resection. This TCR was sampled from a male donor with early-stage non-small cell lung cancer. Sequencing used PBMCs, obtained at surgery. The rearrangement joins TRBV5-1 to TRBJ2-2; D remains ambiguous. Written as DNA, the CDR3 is TGCGCCAGCAGCTTATTGACGGGCACCGGGGAGCTGTTTTTT. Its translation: CASSLLTGTGELFF.